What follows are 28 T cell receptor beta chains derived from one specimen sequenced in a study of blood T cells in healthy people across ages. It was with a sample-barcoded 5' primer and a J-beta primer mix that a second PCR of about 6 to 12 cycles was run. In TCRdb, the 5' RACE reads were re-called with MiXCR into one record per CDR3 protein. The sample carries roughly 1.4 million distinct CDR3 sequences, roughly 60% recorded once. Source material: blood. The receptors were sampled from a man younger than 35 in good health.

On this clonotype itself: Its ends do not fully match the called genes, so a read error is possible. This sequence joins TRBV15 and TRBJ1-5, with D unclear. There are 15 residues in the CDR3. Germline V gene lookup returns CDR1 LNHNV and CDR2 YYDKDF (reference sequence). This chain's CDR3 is CVTSREVGPNQPQHF. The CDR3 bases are TGTGTCACCAGCAGAGAGGTCGGCCCCAATCAGCCCCAGCATTTT.

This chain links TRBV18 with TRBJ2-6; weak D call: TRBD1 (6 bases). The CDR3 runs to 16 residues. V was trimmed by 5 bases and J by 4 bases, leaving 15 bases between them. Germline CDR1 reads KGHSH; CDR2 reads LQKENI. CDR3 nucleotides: TGTGCCAGCTCAACAAACCAGGGGTCAGGGGCCAACGTCCTGACTTTC. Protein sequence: CASSTNQGSGANVLTF.

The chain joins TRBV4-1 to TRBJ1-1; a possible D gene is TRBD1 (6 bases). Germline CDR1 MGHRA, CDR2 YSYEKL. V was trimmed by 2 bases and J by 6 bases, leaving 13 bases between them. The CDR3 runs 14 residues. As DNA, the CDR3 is TGCGCCAGCAGCCAACTGGGGGCTCGCGCTGAAGCTTTCTTT. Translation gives CASSQLGARAEAFF.

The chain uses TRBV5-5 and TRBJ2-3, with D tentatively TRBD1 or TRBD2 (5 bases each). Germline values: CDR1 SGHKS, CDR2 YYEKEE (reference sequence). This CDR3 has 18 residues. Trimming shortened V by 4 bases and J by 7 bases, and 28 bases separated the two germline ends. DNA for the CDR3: TGTGCCAGCAGCGAAGGTCTCCTCCGGGACCTCGCCGCCAATACGCAGTATTTT. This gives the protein CASSEGLLRDLAANTQYF.

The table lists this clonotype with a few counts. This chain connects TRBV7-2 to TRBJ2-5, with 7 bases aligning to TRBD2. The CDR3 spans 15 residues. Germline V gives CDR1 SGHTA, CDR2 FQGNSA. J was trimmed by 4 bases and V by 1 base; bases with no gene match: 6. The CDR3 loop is CASSLDRTSGETQYF. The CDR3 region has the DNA TGTGCCAGCAGCTTAGACCGGACTAGTGGAGAGACCCAGTACTTC.

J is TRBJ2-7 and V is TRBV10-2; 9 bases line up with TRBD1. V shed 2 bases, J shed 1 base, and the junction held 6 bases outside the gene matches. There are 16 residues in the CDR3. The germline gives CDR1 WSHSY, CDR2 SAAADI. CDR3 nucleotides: TGCGCCAGCAGTGAGGTCCTGGGACAGGGATCCTACGAGCAGTACTTC. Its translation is CASSEVLGQGSYEQYF.

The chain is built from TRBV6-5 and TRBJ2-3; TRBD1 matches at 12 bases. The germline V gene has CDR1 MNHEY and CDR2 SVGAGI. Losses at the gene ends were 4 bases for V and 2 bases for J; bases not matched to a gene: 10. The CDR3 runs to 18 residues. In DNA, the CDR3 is TGTGCCAGCAGTTGGAGACCGGGACAGGGGGCGGACACAGATACGCAGTATTTT. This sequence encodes CASSWRPGQGADTDTQYF.

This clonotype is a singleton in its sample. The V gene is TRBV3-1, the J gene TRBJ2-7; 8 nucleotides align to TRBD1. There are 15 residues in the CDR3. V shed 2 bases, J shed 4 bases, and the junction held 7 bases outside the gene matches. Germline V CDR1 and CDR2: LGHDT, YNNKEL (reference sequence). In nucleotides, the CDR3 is TGTGCCAGCAGCCAATCTTCGGGACAGGTGTACGAGCAGTACTTC. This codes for CASSQSSGQVYEQYF.

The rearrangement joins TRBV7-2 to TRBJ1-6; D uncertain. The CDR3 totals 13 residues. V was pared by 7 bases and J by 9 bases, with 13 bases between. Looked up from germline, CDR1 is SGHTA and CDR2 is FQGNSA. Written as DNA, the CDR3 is TGTGCCAGCACACTCGAGCCGGGTTCACCCCTCCACTTT. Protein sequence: CASTLEPGSPLHF.

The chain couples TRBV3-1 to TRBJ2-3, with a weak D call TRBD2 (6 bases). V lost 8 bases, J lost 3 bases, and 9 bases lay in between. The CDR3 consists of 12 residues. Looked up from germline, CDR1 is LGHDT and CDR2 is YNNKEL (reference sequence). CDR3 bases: TGTGCCAGCCAGACTAGTACAGATACGCAGTATTTT. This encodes CASQTSTDTQYF.

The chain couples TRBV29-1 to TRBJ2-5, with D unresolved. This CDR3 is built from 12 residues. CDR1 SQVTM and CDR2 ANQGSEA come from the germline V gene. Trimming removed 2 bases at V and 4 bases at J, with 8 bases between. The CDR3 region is CSVESAGETQYF. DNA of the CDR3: TGCAGCGTTGAATCGGCCGGAGAGACCCAGTACTTC.

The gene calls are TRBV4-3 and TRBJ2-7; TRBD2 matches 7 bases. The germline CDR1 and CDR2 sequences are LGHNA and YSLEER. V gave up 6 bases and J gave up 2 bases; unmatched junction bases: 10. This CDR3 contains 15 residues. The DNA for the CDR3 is TGCGCCAGCAGTCTGACTCAGCGGGAAACCTACGAGCAGTACTTC. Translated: CASSLTQRETYEQYF.

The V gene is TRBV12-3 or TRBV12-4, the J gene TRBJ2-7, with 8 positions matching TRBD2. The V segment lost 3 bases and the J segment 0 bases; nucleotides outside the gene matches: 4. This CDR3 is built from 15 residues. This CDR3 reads CASSFVAGSSYEQYF. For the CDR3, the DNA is TGTGCCAGCAGTTTTGTAGCGGGGAGCTCCTACGAGCAGTACTTC.

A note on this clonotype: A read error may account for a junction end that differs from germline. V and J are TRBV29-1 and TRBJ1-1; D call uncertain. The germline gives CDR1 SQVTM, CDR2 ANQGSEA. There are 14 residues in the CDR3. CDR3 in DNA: TGCAGCGTTGGGACTAGTGGCATGAACACTGAAGTTTTCTTT. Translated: CSVGTSGMNTEVFF. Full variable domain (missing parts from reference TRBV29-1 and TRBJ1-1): SAVISQKPSRDICQRGTSLTIQCQVDSQVTMMFWYRQQPGQSLTLIATANQGSEATYESGFVIDKFPISRPNLTFSTLTVSNMSPEDSSIYLCSVGTSGMNTEVFFGQGTRLTVV.

CDR3 loop: CSVPRTGVGYTF. In DNA form, the CDR3 reads TGCAGCGTTCCCAGGACAGGGGTTGGCTACACCTTC. The chain carries TRBV29-1 and TRBJ1-2, with 9 nucleotides matching TRBD1. In germline, CDR1 is SQVTM, CDR2 ANQGSEA. The CDR3 extends over 12 amino acids. The junction had 5 bases not matched to a gene; V was cut back by 5 bases and J by 7 bases.

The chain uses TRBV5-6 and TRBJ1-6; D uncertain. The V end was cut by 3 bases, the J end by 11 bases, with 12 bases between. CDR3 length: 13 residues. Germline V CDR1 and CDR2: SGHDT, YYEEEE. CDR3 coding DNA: TGTGCCAGCAGCTCCCCCACCCAAGCACCCCTCCACTTT. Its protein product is CASSSPTQAPLHF.

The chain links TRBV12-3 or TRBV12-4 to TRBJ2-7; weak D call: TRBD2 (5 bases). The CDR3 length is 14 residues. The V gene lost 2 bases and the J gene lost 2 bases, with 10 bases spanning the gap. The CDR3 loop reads CASSLRRAPYEQYF. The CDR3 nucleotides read TGTGCCAGCAGTTTACGGCGGGCTCCCTACGAGCAGTACTTC.

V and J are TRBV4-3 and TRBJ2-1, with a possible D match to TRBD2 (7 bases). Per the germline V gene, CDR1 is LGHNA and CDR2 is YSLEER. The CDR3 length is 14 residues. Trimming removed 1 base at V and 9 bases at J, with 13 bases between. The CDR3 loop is CASSQVGGAGEQFF. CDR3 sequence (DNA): TGCGCCAGCAGCCAAGTTGGGGGGGCAGGTGAGCAGTTCTTC.

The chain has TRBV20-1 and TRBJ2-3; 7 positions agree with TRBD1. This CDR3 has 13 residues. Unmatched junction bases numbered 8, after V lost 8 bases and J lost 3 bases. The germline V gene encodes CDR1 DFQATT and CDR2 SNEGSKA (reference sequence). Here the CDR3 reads CSSRQGPTDTQYF. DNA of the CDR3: TGCAGTTCTCGACAGGGCCCTACAGATACGCAGTATTTT.

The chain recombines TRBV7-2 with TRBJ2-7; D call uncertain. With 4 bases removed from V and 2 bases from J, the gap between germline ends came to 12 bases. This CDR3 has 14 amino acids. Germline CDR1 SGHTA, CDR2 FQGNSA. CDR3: CASSSDVGPYEQYF. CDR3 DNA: TGTGCCAGCAGCTCGGACGTCGGCCCCTACGAGCAGTACTTC.

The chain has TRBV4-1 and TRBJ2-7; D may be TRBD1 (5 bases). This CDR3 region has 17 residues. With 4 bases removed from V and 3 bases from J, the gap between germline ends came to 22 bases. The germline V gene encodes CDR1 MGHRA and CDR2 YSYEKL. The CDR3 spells CASSLRAGHSNLYEQYF. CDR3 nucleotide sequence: TGCGCCAGCAGCCTCAGGGCAGGGCATTCCAATCTCTACGAGCAGTACTTC.

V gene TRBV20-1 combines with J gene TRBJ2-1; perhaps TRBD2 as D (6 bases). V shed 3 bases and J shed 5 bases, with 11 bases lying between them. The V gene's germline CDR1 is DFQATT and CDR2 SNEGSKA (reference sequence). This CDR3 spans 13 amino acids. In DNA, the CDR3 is TGCAGTGCTAGGACTAGTACTCACAATGAGCAGTTCTTC. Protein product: CSARTSTHNEQFF.

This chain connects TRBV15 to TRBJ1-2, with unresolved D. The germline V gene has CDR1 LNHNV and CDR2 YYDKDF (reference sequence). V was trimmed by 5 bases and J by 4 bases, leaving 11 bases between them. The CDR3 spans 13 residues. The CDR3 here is CATSPNLAYGYTF. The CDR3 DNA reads TGTGCCACCAGCCCGAACCTCGCCTATGGCTACACCTTC.

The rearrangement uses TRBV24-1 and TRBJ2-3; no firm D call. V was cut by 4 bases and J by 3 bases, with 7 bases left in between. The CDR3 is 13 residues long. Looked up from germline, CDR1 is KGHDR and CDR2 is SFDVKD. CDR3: CATSDLRTDTQYF. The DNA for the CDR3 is TGTGCCACCAGTGACCTTAGAACAGATACGCAGTATTTT.

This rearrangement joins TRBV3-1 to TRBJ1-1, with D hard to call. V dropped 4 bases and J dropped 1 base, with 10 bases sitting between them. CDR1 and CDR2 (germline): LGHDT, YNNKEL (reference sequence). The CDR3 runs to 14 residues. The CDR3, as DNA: TGTGCCAGCAGCCCGGTTCGAAGGAACACTGAAGCTTTCTTT. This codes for CASSPVRRNTEAFF.

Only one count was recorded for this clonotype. CDR3 bases: TGTGCCAGTACCACAGCGGGAGGGCCAGGTGAGCAGTTCTTC. This translates into CASTTAGGPGEQFF. This sequence joins TRBV12-3 or TRBV12-4 and TRBJ2-1, with 10 bases aligning to TRBD2. The CDR3 totals 14 residues. V lost 9 bases to trimming and J lost 9 bases; unmatched junction nucleotides: 11.

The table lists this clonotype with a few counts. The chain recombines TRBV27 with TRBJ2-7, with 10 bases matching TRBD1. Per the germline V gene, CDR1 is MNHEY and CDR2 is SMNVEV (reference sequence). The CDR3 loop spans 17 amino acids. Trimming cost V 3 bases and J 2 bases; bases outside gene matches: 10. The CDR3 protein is CASSFRPGQGNTYEQYF. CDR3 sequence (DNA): TGTGCCAGCAGTTTTCGACCGGGACAGGGGAATACCTACGAGCAGTACTTC.

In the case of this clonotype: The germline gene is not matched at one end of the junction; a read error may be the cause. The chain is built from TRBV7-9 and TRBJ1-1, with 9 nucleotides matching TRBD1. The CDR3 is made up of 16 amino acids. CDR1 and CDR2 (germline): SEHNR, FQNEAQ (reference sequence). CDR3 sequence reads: CASSLGGTGRNTEAFF. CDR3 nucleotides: TGTGCCAGCAGCTTAGGGGGGACAGGGCGTAACACAGAAGCTTTCTTT.